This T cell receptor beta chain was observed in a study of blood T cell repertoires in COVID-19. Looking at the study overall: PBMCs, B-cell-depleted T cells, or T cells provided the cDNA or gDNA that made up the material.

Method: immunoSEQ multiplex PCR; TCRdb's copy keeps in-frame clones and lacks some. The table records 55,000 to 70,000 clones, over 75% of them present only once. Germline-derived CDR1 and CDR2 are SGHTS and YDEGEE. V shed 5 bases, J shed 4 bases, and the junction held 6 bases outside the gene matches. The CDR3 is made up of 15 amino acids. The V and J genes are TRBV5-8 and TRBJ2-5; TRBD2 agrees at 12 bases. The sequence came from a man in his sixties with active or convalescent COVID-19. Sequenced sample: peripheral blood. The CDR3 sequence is CASRLTSGSAETQYF. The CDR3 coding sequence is TGTGCCAGCAGGTTGACTAGCGGGAGCGCAGAGACCCAGTACTTC.